One sample yielded the 8 T cell receptor beta chains listed below, sequenced in a study of PD-L1 blockade in urothelial cancer. The method was immunoSEQ multiplex PCR; TCRdb's version includes in-frame clones alone and lacks a portion of them. The sample lists more than 85,000 clones; 91% were seen once. This sample comprised PBMCs, obtained around atezolizumab (anti-PD-L1) treatment. These receptors were collected from a woman older than 75 with urothelial cancer.

The chain is built from TRBV7-8 and TRBJ1-5, with unresolved D. V was shortened by 1 base and J by 1 base, with 8 bases between the two germline ends. Germline CDR1 and CDR2: SGHVS and FQNEAQ. The CDR3 loop spans 15 amino acids. CDR3 protein: CASSLGSVSNQPQHF. For the CDR3, the DNA is TGTGCCAGCAGCTTAGGAAGCGTAAGCAATCAGCCCCAGCATTTT.

This rearrangement joins TRBV2 to TRBJ2-3; 14 nucleotides agree with TRBD2. The J segment lost 3 bases and the V segment lost 7 bases, leaving 3 bases of the junction unmatched. Germline assignment: CDR1 SNHLY and CDR2 FYNNEI. This CDR3 is 15 amino acids long. CDR3 in amino acids: CASTGLAGGTDTQYF. The CDR3 DNA reads TGTGCCAGCACTGGACTAGCGGGAGGTACAGATACGCAGTATTTT.

The chain uses TRBV6-1 and TRBJ2-1, with 7 bases aligning to TRBD1. The V gene's germline CDR1 is MNHNS and CDR2 SASEGT. The CDR3 loop spans 14 amino acids. The trim removed 6 bases at V and 4 bases at J, leaving 6 bases unmatched. The CDR3 sequence: CASSDRARYNEQFF. In DNA form, the CDR3 reads TGTGCCAGCAGCGACAGGGCGAGGTACAATGAGCAGTTCTTC.

The V gene is TRBV9, the J gene TRBJ2-1, with 7 nucleotides matching TRBD2. The CDR3 is 14 residues long. V was clipped by 2 bases and J by 2 bases; unmatched bases: 1. CDR1 and CDR2 (germline): SGDLS, YYNGEE. The CDR3 is CASSVAGAYNEQFF. Here the CDR3 DNA reads TGTGCCAGCAGCGTTGCGGGAGCCTACAATGAGCAGTTCTTC.

The CDR3 protein is CSVEGTGDFATIQYF. The CDR3, as DNA: TGCAGCGTTGAAGGGACAGGTGATTTTGCGACCATTCAGTACTTC. V and J are TRBV29-1 and TRBJ2-4; 7 bases map to TRBD1. The ends lost 1 base at V and 9 bases at J; junction bases unmatched: 12. CDR1 and CDR2 (germline): SQVTM, ANQGSEA. This CDR3 is 15 amino acids long.

The chain recombines TRBV6-5 with TRBJ2-2; no clear D. The CDR3 length is 15 residues. Trimming removed 0 bases at V and 5 bases at J, with 10 bases between. Germline V gene lookup returns CDR1 MNHEY and CDR2 SVGAGI. CDR3 amino acids: CASSYSYRTTGELFF. As DNA, the CDR3 is TGTGCCAGCAGTTACTCCTACAGAACGACCGGGGAGCTGTTTTTT.

V and J are TRBV27 and TRBJ2-3, with 7 positions matching TRBD1. Losses at the gene ends were 2 bases for V and 9 bases for J; bases not matched to a gene: 5. This CDR3 contains 13 residues. Germline CDR1 MNHEY, CDR2 SMNVEV (reference sequence). CDR3 nucleotide sequence: TGTGCCAGCAGTTTAGGAATCAGGGGGACGCAGTATTTT. Residues: CASSLGIRGTQYF.

V is TRBV5-1 and J is TRBJ1-5; unclear D gene. Germline CDR1 reads SGHRS; CDR2 reads YFSETQ. This CDR3 contains 13 residues. Trimming left V 4 bases short and J 0 bases short, with 5 bases between. The CDR3 protein is CASSRYSNQPQHF. The DNA of the CDR3 is TGCGCCAGCAGCCGTTATAGCAATCAGCCCCAGCATTTT.